Listed here are 14 T cell receptor beta chains from one sample, sequenced in a study of vaccination and CD4 T cells after COVID-19. These receptors' targets are unknown. Treatment indicated: approximately nine-day PBMC culture with coronavirus spike peptide pools or control peptides (ViraFEST assay). Sequencing of the DNA from cultured CD4+ T cells was carried out with the Oncomine TCR Beta short-read assay. Via MiXCR, TCRdb re-called the PCR reads, giving one row per CDR3 protein. The repertoire holds 20,000 to 25,000 distinct CDR3 sequences, 60% to 80% seen once, with around 15% in the top ten. Material: CD4+ T cells from blood, cultured in vitro, obtained after SARS-CoV-2 vaccination. These receptors were obtained from a human donor who received a COVID-19 vaccine.

V gene TRBV30 combines with J gene TRBJ1-6; no clear D. This CDR3 has 15 residues. V dropped 4 bases and J dropped 5 bases, with 15 bases sitting between them. Germline V gives CDR1 GTSNPN, CDR2 SVGIG (reference sequence). The DNA for the CDR3 is TGTGCCTGGACCAGCAGAACGAAAAATAATTCACCCCTCCACTTT. It yields the protein CAWTSRTKNNSPLHF.

This clonotype has only one observation. The chain has TRBV30 and TRBJ1-2; D not resolved. The V gene lost 7 bases and the J gene lost 4 bases, with 19 bases spanning the gap. Germline assignment: CDR1 GTSNPN and CDR2 SVGIG (reference sequence). The length of the CDR3 is 14 residues. This chain's CDR3 is CAFGREMSVYGYTF. CDR3 coding DNA: TGTGCCTTTGGCAGAGAAATGTCGGTCTATGGCTACACCTTC.

This chain uses TRBV6-5 with TRBJ2-7, with D perhaps matching TRBD1 or TRBD2 (7 bases each). The CDR3 is 14 residues long. Trimming stripped 3 bases from V and 3 bases from J, with 12 bases between. Germline V lookup: CDR1 MNHEY, CDR2 SVGAGI. Here the CDR3 DNA reads TGTGCCAGCAGTTATCAGGGGGGGGGCTACGAGCAGTACTTC. It is translated as CASSYQGGGYEQYF.

This chain uses TRBV2 with TRBJ2-3; D gene unclear. The CDR3 runs to 11 residues. The germline V and J ends were trimmed by 4 bases and 5 bases, with 4 bases remaining between them. CDR1 is SNHLY and CDR2 is FYNNEI in the germline V gene. The CDR3 reads CASSVGDTQYF. CDR3 nucleotides: TGTGCCAGCAGTGTCGGAGATACGCAGTATTTT.

The CDR3 loop is CASQGGGPTDTQYF. CDR3 bases: TGTGCCAGCCAAGGAGGGGGCCCCACAGATACGCAGTATTTT. The V and J genes are TRBV7-9 and TRBJ2-3, with D possibly TRBD1 on 7 matching bases. V lost 8 bases and J lost 2, with 14 bases in between. The CDR3 covers 14 residues. Germline assignment: CDR1 SEHNR and CDR2 FQNEAQ (reference sequence).

The rearrangement joins TRBV6-2 or TRBV6-3 to TRBJ1-5; no clear D. Germline V gene sequence: CDR1 MNHEY, CDR2 SVGEGT. The CDR3 extends over 14 amino acids. Trimming shortened V by 7 bases and J by 0 bases, and 10 bases separated the two germline ends. CDR3 nucleotide sequence: TGTGCCAGCAAGGTAGAGTATAGCAATCAGCCCCAGCATTTT. Protein product: CASKVEYSNQPQHF.

The chain has TRBV7-9 and TRBJ2-1; no definite D call. CDR3 size: 12 residues. Trimming left V 1 base short and J 5 bases short, with 3 bases between. Germline assignment: CDR1 SEHNR and CDR2 FQNEAQ (reference sequence). DNA of the CDR3: TGTGCCAGCAGCTTAGTAAACAATGAGCAGTTCTTC. Amino acids: CASSLVNNEQFF.

The chain links TRBV5-4 to TRBJ2-1; 7 bases map to TRBD2. With V trimmed by 2 bases and J by 7 bases, 6 bases remained unmatched. The CDR3 loop spans 14 amino acids. Germline V gene lookup returns CDR1 SGHNT and CDR2 YYREEE (reference sequence). CDR3 region: CASSLGRGYNEQFF. CDR3 sequence (DNA): TGTGCCAGCAGCTTAGGGCGGGGGTATAATGAGCAGTTCTTC.

This clonotype was seen a few times. The chain combines TRBV20-1 with TRBJ2-3; TRBD2 matches at 9 bases. Germline CDR1 is DFQATT and CDR2 is SNEGSKA (reference sequence). The V and J ends lost 0 bases and 4 bases, in that order; junction bases with no gene match: 17. The CDR3 covers 19 residues. The CDR3 nucleotides read TGCAGTGCTAGAGACAACGTCCAGCGGGGGGAACATATGGCAGATACGCAGTATTTT. Protein sequence: CSARDNVQRGEHMADTQYF.

The rearrangement links TRBV2 to TRBJ1-1; D is ambiguous. CDR1 and CDR2 (germline): SNHLY, FYNNEI. The CDR3 runs to 14 residues. Trimming left V 5 bases short and J 1 base short, with 11 bases between. In DNA, the CDR3 is TGTGCCAGCAGTCCACGGACGGGGAACACTGAAGCTTTCTTT. Its protein product is CASSPRTGNTEAFF.

J is TRBJ1-6 and V is TRBV20-1; 12 nucleotides match TRBD1. J gave up 0 bases and V 2 bases, and 8 bases lay outside the gene matches. Germline V gives CDR1 DFQATT, CDR2 SNEGSKA (reference sequence). The CDR3 loop spans 19 amino acids. The CDR3 region has the DNA TGCAGTGCTAGACCTATCGGGACAGGGGGCAGCTCCTATAATTCACCCCTCCACTTT. It translates to CSARPIGTGGSSYNSPLHF.

There are a few counts of this clonotype. The V and J genes are TRBV7-2 and TRBJ2-3, with TRBD2 matching 7 bases. J gave up 4 bases and V 1 base, and 8 bases lay outside the gene matches. Germline V CDR1 and CDR2: SGHTA, FQGNSA. CDR3 length: 16 amino acids. The CDR3 reads CASSLEGGGFSDTQYF. CDR3 DNA sequence: TGTGCCAGCAGCTTAGAAGGCGGGGGTTTTTCAGATACGCAGTATTTT.

This clonotype turned up a few times. The chain has TRBV7-2 and TRBJ1-2; D is possibly TRBD1 (6 bases). The length of the CDR3 is 14 residues. Germline assignment: CDR1 SGHTA and CDR2 FQGNSA. Trimming stripped 1 base from V and 6 bases from J, with 12 bases between. The CDR3 protein is CASSLGWRGDGYTF. In nucleotides, the CDR3 is TGTGCCAGCAGCTTAGGCTGGAGGGGGGATGGCTACACCTTC.

This clonotype turned up a few times. The V and J genes are TRBV7-2 and TRBJ2-5; tentative D call: TRBD2 (6 bases). From germline, CDR1 is SGHTA and CDR2 FQGNSA. V was trimmed by 1 base and J by 7 bases, leaving 22 bases between them. CDR3 length equals 17 residues. The CDR3 sequence is CASSLDRDSGSTGTQYF. DNA of the CDR3: TGTGCCAGCAGCTTAGATAGGGACTCCGGCTCCACCGGGACCCAGTACTTC. The entire variable domain, with the rest obtained from reference TRBV7-2 and TRBJ2-5, is as follows: GAGVSQSPSNKVTEKGKDVELRCDPISGHTALYWYRQSLGQGLEFLIYFQGNSAPDKSGLPSDRFSAERTGGSVSTLTIQRTQQEDSAVYLCASSLDRDSGSTGTQYFGPGTRLLVL.